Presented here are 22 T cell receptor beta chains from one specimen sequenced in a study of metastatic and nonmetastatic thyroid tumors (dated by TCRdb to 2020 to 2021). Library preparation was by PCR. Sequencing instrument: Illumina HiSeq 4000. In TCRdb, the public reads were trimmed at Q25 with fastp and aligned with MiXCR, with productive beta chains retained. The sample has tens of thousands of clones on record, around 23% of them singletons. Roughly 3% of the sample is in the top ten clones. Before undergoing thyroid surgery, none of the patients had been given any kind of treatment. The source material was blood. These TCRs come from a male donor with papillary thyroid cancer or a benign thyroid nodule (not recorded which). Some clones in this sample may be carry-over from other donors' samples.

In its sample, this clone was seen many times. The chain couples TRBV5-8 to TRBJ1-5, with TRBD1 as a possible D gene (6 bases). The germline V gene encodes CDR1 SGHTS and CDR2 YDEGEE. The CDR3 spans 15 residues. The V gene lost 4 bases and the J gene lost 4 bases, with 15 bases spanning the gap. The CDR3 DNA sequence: TGTGCCAGCAGCCCGCCGGGAGGGGGAAATCAGCCCCAGCATTTT. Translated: CASSPPGGGNQPQHF.

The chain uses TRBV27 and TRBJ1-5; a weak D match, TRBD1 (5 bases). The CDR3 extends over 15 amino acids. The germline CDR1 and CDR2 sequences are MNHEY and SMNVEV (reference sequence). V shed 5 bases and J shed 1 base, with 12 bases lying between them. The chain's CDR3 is CASSITGGSNQPQHF. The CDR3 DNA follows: TGTGCCAGCAGTATAACAGGAGGCAGCAATCAGCCCCAGCATTTT.

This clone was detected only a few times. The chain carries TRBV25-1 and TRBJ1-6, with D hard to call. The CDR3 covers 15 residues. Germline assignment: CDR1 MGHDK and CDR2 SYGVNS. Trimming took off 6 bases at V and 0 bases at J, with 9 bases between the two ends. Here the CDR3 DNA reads TGTGCCAGCAGGCTTGGGGTCTCCTATAATTCACCCCTCCACTTT. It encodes CASRLGVSYNSPLHF. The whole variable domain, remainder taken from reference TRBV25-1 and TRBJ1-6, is EADIYQTPRYLVIGTGKKITLECSQTMGHDKMYWYQQDPGMELHLIHYSYGVNSTEKGDLSSESTVSRIRTEHFPLTLESARPSHTSQYLCASRLGVSYNSPLHFGNGTRLTVT.

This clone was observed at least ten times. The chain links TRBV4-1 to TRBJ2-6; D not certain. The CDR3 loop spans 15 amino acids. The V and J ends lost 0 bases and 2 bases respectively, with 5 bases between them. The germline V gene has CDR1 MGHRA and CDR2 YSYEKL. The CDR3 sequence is CASSQEVAGANVLTF. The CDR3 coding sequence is TGCGCCAGCAGCCAAGAGGTTGCTGGGGCCAACGTCCTGACTTTC.

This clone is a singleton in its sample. The CDR3 sequence is CASSLTFGTGELFF. In DNA, the CDR3 is TGTGCCAGCAGCTTAACGTTCGGCACCGGGGAGCTGTTTTTT. V usage is TRBV7-3 and J usage is TRBJ2-2; D unresolved. This CDR3 has 14 residues. CDR1 and CDR2 from the germline V gene are SGHTA and FQGTGA. The V end was cut by 0 bases, the J end by 4 bases, with 6 bases between.

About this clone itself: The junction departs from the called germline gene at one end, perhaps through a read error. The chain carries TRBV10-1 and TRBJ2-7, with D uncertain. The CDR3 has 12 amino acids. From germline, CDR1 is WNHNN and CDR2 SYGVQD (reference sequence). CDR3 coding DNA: TGCTCCAGCAGTCCGAACTCCTACGAGCAGTACTTC. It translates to CSSSPNSYEQYF.

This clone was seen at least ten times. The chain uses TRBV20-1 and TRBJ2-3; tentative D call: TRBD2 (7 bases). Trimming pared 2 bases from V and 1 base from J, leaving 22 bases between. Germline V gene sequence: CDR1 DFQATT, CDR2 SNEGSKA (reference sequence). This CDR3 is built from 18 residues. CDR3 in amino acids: CSARPIGGRALGTDTQYF. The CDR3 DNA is TGCAGTGCTAGACCGATAGGGGGGAGGGCCCTCGGCACAGATACGCAGTATTTT.

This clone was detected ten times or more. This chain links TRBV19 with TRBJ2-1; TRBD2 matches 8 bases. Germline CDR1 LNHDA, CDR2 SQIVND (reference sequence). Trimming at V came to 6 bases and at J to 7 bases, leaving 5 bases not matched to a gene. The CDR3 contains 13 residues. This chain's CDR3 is CASRLAGSNEQFF. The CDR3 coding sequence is TGTGCCAGTAGGTTAGCGGGGTCAAATGAGCAGTTCTTC.

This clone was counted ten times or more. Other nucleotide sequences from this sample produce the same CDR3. In DNA, the CDR3 is TGTGCCAGCAGGACGGGAGACCGGGCCAAAAACATTCAGTACTTC. This translates into CASRTGDRAKNIQYF. This chain connects TRBV28 to TRBJ2-4; the D gene is possibly TRBD2 (6 bases). This CDR3 has 15 residues. Germline V lookup: CDR1 MDHEN, CDR2 SYDVKM. Trimming stripped 6 bases from V and 1 base from J, with 13 bases between.

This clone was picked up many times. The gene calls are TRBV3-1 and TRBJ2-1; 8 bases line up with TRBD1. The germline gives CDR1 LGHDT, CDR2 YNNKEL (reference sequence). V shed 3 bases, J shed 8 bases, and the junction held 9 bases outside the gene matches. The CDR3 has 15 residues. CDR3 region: CASSHDRGSGDEQFF. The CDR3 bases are TGTGCCAGCAGCCATGACAGGGGTTCTGGGGATGAGCAGTTCTTC.

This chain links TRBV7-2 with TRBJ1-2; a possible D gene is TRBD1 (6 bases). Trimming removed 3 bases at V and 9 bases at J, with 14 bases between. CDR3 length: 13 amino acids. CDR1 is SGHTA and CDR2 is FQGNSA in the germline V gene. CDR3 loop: CASSFVGGDSYTF. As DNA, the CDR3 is TGTGCCAGCAGCTTCGTGGGAGGGGACAGCTACACCTTC.

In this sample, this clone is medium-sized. This CDR3 reads CASRGGGYEQYF. The CDR3 coding sequence is TGTGCCAGCCGGGGAGGGGGCTACGAGCAGTACTTC. This chain links TRBV27 with TRBJ2-7; tentative D call: TRBD2 (7 bases). V lost 8 bases and J lost 3, with 11 bases in between. Germline CDR1 MNHEY, CDR2 SMNVEV (reference sequence). This CDR3 spans 12 amino acids.

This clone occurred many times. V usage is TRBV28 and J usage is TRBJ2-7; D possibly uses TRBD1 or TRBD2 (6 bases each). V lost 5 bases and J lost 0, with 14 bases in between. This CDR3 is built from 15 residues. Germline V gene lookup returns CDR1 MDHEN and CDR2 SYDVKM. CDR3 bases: TGTGCCAGCAGTGGAGGGGGATCTACCTCCTACGAGCAGTACTTC. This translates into CASSGGGSTSYEQYF. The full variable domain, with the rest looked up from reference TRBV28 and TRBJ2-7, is DVKVTQSSRYLVKRTGEKVFLECVQDMDHENMFWYRQDPGLGLRLIYFSYDVKMKEKGDIPEGYSVSREKKERFSLILESASTNQTSMYLCASSGGGSTSYEQYFGPGTRLTVT.

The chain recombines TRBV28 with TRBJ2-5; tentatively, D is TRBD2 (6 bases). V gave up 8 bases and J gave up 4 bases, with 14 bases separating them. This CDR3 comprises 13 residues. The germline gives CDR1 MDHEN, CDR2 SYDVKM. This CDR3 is CASRGTSLETQYF. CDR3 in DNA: TGTGCCAGCCGTGGGACTTCTTTAGAGACCCAGTACTTC. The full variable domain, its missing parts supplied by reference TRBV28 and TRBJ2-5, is DVKVTQSSRYLVKRTGEKVFLECVQDMDHENMFWYRQDPGLGLRLIYFSYDVKMKEKGDIPEGYSVSREKKERFSLILESASTNQTSMYLCASRGTSLETQYFGPGTRLLVL.

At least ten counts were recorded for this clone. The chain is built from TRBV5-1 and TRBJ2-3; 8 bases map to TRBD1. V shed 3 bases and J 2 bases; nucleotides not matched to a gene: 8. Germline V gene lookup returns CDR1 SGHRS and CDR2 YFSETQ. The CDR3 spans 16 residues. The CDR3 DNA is TGCGCCAGCAGCTGGATACCGGGACAGGACACAGATACGCAGTATTTT. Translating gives CASSWIPGQDTDTQYF.

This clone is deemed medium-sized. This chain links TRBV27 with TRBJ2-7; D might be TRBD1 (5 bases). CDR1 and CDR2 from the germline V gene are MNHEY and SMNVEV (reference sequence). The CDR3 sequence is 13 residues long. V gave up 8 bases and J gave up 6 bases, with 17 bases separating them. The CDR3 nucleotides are TGTGCCAGCGCCTGGGGCGGTTCGGGCGAGCAGTACTTC. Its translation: CASAWGGSGEQYF.

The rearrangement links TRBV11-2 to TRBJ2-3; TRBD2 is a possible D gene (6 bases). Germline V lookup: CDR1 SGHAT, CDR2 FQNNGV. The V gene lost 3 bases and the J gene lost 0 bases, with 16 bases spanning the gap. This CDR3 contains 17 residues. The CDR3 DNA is TGTGCCAGCAGCTTGGGCCGGGAGAGGGTGAGCACAGATACGCAGTATTTT. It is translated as CASSLGRERVSTDTQYF.

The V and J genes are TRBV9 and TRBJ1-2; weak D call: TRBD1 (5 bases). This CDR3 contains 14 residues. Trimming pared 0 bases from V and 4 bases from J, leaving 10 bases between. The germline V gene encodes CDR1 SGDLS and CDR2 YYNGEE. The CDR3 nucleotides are TGTGCCAGCAGCGTAGGATCAGGGAGCTATGGCTACACCTTC. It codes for CASSVGSGSYGYTF.

DNA of the CDR3: TGTGCCAGCAGTTTATGGTCAGTAGGTGGGGTCGAGCAGTACTTC. Translating gives CASSLWSVGGVEQYF. V gene TRBV18 combines with J gene TRBJ2-7; D gene uncertain. V was trimmed by 8 bases and J by 6 bases, leaving 23 bases between them. The CDR3 is made up of 15 amino acids. Germline loops: CDR1 KGHSH, CDR2 LQKENI.

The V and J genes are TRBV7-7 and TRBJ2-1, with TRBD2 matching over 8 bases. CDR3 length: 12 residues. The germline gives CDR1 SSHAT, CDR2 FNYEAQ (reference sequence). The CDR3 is CASPTSDNEQFF. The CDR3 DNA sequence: TGTGCTAGCCCGACTAGCGACAATGAGCAGTTCTTC.

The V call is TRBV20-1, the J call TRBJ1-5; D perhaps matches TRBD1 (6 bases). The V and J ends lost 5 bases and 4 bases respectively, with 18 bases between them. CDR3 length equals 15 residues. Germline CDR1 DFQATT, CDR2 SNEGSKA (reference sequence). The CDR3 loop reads CSALLGGRSNQPQHF. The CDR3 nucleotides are TGCAGTGCTCTTTTAGGGGGAAGGTCGAATCAGCCCCAGCATTTT.

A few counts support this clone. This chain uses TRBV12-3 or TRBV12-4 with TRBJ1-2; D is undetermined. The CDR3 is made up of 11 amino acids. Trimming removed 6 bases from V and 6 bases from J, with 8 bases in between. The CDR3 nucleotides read TGTGCCAGCAGCCTCGGGGATGGCTACACCTTC. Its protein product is CASSLGDGYTF.